This T cell receptor beta chain was sequenced for a study of spatial heterogeneity in lung cancer. The time point was: sample taken at primary tumor resection. Study-level results: Mutation tallies in tumors tracked expanded intratumoral alpha and beta TCR counts.

In this sample, this clonotype is medium-sized. What it binds is unknown. CDR3 length: 14 residues. The V gene lost 0 bases and the J gene lost 0 bases, with 2 bases spanning the gap. CDR1 and CDR2 (germline): WSHSY, SAAADI. Every molecule of TCR cDNA had its own unique molecular identifier. MiXCR, run by TCRdb on the 5' RACE reads, gives a single entry per CDR3 protein. The repertoire holds about 27,000 distinct CDR3 sequences, with 7% to 7.5% as singletons. The sample in question was lung tumor tissue, obtained at surgery. This sequence joins TRBV10-2 and TRBJ2-2; D is undetermined. This receptor was identified in a male donor with early-stage non-small cell lung cancer. CDR3 sequence (DNA): TGCGCCAGCAGTGAGTCGCCGAACACCGGGGAGCTGTTTTTT. It encodes CASSESPNTGELFF.